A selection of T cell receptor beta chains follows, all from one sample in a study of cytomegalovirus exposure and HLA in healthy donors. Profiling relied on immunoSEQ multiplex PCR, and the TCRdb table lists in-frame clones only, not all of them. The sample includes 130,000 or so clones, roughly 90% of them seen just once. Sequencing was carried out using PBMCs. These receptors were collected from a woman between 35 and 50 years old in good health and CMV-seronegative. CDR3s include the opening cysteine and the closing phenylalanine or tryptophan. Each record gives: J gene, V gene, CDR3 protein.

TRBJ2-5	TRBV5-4	CASSLPGSGETQYF
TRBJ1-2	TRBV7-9	CASSQAKFGTGGHGYTF
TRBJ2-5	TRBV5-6	CASSVLAGVFQETQYF
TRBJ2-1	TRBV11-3	CASSPSGSYAEQFF
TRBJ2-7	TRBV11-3	CASSLGQVTYEQYF
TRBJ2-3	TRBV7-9	CASSLAVALRLNTQYF
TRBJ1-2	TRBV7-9	CASSLDLVGSYGYTF
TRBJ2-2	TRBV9	CASSVATSGRRGELFF
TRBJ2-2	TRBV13	CASTLPRLAGYPNTGELFF
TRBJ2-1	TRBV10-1	CASATRGSSYNEQFF
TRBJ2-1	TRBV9	CASTGEGYNEQFF
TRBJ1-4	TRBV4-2	CASSQGRANEKLFF
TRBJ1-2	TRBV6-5	CASSYSLSGYTF
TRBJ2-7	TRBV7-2	CASSLTQGTSYEQYF
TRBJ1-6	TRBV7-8	CASSLRGPSRGGSPLHF